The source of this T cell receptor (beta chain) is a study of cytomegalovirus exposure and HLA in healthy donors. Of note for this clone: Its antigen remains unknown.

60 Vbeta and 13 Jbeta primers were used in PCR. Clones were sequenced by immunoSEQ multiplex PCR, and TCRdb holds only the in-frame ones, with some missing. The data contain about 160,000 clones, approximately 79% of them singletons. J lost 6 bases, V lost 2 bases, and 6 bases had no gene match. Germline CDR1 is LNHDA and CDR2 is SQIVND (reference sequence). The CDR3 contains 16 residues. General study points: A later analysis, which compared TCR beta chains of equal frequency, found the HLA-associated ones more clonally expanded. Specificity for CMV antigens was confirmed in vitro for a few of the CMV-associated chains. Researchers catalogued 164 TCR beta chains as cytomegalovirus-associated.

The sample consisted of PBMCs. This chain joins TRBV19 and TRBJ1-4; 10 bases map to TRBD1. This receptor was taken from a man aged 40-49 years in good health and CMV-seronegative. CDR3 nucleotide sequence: TGTGCCAGTAGTATAACGGGACAGGGGAGGCATGAAAAACTGTTTTTT. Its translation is CASSITGQGRHEKLFF. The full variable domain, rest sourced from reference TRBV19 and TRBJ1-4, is DGGITQSPKYLFRKEGQNVTLSCEQNLNHDAMYWYRQDPGQGLRLIYYSQIVNDFQKGDIAEGYSVSREKKESFPLTVTSAQKNPTAFYLCASSITGQGRHEKLFFGSGTQLSVL.